A single count supports the clone carrying this T cell receptor (beta chain). The CDR3 is 13 residues long. V was clipped by 6 bases and J by 8 bases; unmatched bases: 6. Germline V gene data show CDR1 as ENHRY and CDR2 as SYGVKD. This entry belongs to a study of blood T cell repertoires in COVID-19. Data came from immunoSEQ multiplex PCR; TCRdb stores just in-frame clones and leaves some out. The sample carries about 320,000 clones, roughly 85% recorded once. The sequenced sample consisted of PBMCs or T cells enriched from blood (not recorded which). The gene calls are TRBV10-3 and TRBJ2-1, with TRBD1 matching over 8 bases. This receptor was taken from a woman aged 30 to 39 who had been exposed to COVID-19. The CDR3 loop reads CAISRTGQDEQFF. CDR3 bases: TGTGCCATCAGCCGGACAGGGCAGGATGAGCAGTTCTTC.